The clone carrying this TCR beta chain turned up a few times. The data belong to a study of T-cell reconstitution after alpha-beta-depleted transplantation in children. Unique molecular identifiers were built into the TCRbeta library. Each CDR3 protein gets one entry after TCRdb re-called the PCR reads with MiXCR. This sample has 550,000 to 800,000 distinct CDR3 sequences, with roughly 14% found just once. In germline, CDR1 is LNHNV, CDR2 YYDKDF (reference sequence). V dropped 0 bases and J dropped 3 bases, with 5 bases sitting between them. The CDR3 is 13 amino acids. V gene TRBV15 combines with J gene TRBJ2-5; D unclear. Here the sequenced sample was PBMCs, taken before TCRalphabeta/CD19-depleted stem cell transplant. The sequence was collected from a girl aged 2-10 years with congenital amegakaryocytic thrombocytopenia, due to receive a stem cell transplant. The CDR3 loop is CATSRDLKETQYF. The CDR3 bases are TGTGCCACCAGCAGAGATCTAAAAGAGACCCAGTACTTC.